This TCR beta chain is from a study of T cell changes during pregnancy in multiple sclerosis. Only in-frame clones appear in the TCRdb table, and some are missing; sequencing was by immunoSEQ multiplex PCR. The sample yields about 88,000 clones, 92% seen once. Germline V CDR1 and CDR2: SGHVS, FNYEAQ. CDR3 length equals 13 residues. Trimming removed 3 bases at V and 7 bases at J, with 10 bases between. This specimen consisted of peripheral blood, obtained in the first trimester of pregnancy. The TCR sequence derives from a female donor with multiple sclerosis, enrolled in a pregnancy study. The rearrangement links TRBV7-6 to TRBJ2-1; D unclear. CDR3 protein: CASSFVQFNEQFF. The DNA for the CDR3 is TGTGCCAGCAGCTTTGTACAGTTTAATGAGCAGTTCTTC. Full variable domain (outside the CDR3, taken from reference TRBV7-6 and TRBJ2-1): GAGVSQSPRYKVTKRGQDVALRCDPISGHVSLYWYRQALGQGPEFLTYFNYEAQQDKSGLPNDRFSAERPEGSISTLTIQRTEQRDSAMYRCASSFVQFNEQFFGPGTRLTVL.